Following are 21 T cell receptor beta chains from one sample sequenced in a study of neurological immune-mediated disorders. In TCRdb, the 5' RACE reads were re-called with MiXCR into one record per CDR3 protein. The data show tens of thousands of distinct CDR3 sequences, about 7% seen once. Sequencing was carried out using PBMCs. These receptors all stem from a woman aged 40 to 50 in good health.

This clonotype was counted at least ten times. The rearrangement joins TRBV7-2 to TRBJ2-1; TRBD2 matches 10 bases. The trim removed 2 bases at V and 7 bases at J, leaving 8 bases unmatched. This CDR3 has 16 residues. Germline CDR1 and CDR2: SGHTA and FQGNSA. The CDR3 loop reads CASSLQAGGLFNEQFF. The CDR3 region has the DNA TGTGCCAGCAGCTTACAAGCGGGGGGGCTGTTTAATGAGCAGTTCTTC.

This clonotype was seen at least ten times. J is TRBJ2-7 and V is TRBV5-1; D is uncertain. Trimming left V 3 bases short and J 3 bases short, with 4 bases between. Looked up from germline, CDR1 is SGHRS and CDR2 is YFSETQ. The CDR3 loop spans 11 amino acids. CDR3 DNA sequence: TGCGCCAGCAGCTCAGACTACGAGCAGTACTTC. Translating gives CASSSDYEQYF.

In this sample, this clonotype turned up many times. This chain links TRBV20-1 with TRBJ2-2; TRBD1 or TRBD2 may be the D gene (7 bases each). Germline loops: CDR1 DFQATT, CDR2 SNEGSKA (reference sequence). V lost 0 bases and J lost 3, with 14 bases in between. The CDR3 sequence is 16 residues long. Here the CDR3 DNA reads TGCAGTGCTAGAGATAGCGCAGGGGGGGACACCGGGGAGCTGTTTTTT. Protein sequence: CSARDSAGGDTGELFF.

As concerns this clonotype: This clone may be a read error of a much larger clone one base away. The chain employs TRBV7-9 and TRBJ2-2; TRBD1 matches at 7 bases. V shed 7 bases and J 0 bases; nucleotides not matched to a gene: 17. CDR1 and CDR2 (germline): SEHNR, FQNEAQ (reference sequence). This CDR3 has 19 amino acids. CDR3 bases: TGTGCCAGCAACCAAAGGTCAGGCCGACAGGGAACGAACACCGGGGAGCTGTTTTTT. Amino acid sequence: CASNQRSGRQGTNTGELFF.

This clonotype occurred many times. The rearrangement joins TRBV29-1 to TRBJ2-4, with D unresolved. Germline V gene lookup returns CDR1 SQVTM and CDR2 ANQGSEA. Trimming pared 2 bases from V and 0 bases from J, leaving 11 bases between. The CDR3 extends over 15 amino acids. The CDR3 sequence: CSVESSFLAKNIQYF. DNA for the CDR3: TGCAGCGTTGAAAGCTCCTTTTTAGCCAAAAACATTCAGTACTTC. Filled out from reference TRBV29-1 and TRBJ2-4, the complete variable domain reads SAVISQKPSRDICQRGTSLTIQCQVDSQVTMMFWYRQQPGQSLTLIATANQGSEATYESGFVIDKFPISRPNLTFSTLTVSNMSPEDSSIYLCSVESSFLAKNIQYFGAGTRLSVL.

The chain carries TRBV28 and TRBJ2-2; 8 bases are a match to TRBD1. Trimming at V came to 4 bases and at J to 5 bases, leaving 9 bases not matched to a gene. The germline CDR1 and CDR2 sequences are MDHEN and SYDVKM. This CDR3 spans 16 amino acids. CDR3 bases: TGTGCCAGCAGTTCCCCGGGACAGGCTCGAACCGGGGAGCTGTTTTTT. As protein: CASSSPGQARTGELFF. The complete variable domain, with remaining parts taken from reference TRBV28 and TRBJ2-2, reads DVKVTQSSRYLVKRTGEKVFLECVQDMDHENMFWYRQDPGLGLRLIYFSYDVKMKEKGDIPEGYSVSREKKERFSLILESASTNQTSMYLCASSSPGQARTGELFFGEGSRLTVL.

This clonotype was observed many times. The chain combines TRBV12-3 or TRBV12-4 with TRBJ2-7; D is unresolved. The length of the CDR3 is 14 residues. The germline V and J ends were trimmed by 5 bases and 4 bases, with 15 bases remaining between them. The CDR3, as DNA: TGTGCCAGCAGTCGGCAGAGCCCTGGGTACGAGCAGTACTTC. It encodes CASSRQSPGYEQYF.

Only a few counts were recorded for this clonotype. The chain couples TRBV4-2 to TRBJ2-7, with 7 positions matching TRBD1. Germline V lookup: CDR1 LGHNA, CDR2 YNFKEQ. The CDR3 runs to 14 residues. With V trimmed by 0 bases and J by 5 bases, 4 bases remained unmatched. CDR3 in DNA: TGTGCCAGCAGCCAAGATTCGACAGGGCACGAGCAGTACGTC. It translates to CASSQDSTGHEQYV.

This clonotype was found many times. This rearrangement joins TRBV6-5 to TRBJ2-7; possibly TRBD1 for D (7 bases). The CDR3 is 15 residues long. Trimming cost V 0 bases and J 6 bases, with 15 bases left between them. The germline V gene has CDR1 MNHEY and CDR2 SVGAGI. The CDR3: CASSYSQGGLGEQYF. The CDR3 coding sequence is TGTGCCAGCAGTTACTCCCAGGGGGGCCTTGGCGAGCAGTACTTC.

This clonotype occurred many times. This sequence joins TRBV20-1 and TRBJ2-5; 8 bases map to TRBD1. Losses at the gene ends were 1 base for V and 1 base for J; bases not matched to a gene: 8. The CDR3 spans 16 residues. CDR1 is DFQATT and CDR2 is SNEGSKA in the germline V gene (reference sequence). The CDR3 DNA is TGCAGTGCTAGAGTCGAAGGACAGGGCTTCCAAGAGACCCAGTACTTC. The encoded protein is CSARVEGQGFQETQYF.

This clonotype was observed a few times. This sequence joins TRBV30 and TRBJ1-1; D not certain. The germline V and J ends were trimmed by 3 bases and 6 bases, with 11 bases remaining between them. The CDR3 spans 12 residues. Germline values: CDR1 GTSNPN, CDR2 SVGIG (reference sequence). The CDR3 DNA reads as TGTGCCTGGAGGGGATCGGTCTCTGAAGCTTTCTTT. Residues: CAWRGSVSEAFF.

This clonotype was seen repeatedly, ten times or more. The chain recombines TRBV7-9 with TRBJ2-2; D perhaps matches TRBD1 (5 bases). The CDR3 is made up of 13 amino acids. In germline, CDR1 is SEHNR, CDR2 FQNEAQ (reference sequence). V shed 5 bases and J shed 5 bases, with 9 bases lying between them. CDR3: CASSHRLTGELFF. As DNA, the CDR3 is TGTGCCAGCAGCCACAGGTTGACCGGGGAGCTGTTTTTT.

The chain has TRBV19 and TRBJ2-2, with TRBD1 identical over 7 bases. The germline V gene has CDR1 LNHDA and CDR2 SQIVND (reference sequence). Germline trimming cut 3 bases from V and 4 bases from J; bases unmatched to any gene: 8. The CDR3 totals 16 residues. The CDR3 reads CASSMGRDSPTGELFF. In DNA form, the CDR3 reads TGTGCCAGTAGTATGGGTCGGGACAGCCCCACCGGGGAGCTGTTTTTT.

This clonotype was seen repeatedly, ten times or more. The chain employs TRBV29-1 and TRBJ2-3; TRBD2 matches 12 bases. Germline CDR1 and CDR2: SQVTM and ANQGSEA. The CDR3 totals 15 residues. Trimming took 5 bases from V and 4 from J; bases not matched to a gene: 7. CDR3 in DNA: TGCAGCGTTTGCCGACTAGCGGGAGTTGCAGATACGCAGTATTTT. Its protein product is CSVCRLAGVADTQYF.

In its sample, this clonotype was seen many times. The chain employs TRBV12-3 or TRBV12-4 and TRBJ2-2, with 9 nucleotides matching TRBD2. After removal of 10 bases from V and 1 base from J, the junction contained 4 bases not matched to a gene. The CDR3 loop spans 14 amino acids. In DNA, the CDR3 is TGTGCCACCGGGCGGGGGGGGAACACCGGGGAGCTGTTTTTT. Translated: CATGRGGNTGELFF.

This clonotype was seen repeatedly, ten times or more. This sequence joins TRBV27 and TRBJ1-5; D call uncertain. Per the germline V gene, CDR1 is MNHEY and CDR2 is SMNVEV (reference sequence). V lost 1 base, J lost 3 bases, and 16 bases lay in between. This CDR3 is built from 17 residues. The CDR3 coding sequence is TGTGCCAGCAGTTTATTCTCCCCCCGCGGAACCAATCAGCCCCAGCATTTT. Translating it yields CASSLFSPRGTNQPQHF.

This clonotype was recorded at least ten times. The CDR3 protein is CASSLLVTDTQYF. Written as DNA, the CDR3 is TGTGCCAGCAGTTTATTGGTTACAGATACGCAGTATTTT. The chain couples TRBV12-3 or TRBV12-4 to TRBJ2-3; D gene uncertain. V lost 2 bases to trimming and J lost 3 bases, with 6 bases between them. This CDR3 contains 13 residues.

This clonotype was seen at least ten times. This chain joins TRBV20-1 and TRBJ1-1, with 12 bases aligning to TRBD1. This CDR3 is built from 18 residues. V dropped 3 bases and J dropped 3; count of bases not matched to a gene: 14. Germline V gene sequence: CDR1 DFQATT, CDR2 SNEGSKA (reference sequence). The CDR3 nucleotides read TGCAGTGCTAGCTGGGTCGGGGGGACAGGGGGCCGGGACACTGAAGCTTTCTTT. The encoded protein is CSASWVGGTGGRDTEAFF.

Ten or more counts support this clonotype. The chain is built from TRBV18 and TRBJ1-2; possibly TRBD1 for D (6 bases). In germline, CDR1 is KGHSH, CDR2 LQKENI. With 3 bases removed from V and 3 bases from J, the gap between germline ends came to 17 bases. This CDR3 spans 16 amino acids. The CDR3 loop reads CASSPQTGLEDYGYTF. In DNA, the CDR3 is TGTGCCAGCTCACCCCAAACAGGGCTTGAAGACTATGGCTACACCTTC.

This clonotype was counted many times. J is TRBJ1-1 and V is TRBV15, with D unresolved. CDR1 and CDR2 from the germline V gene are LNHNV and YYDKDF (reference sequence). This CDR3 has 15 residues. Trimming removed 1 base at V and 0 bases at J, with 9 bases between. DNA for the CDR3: TGTGCCACCAGCAGAGCCTTTAGCATGAACACTGAAGCTTTCTTT. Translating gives CATSRAFSMNTEAFF.

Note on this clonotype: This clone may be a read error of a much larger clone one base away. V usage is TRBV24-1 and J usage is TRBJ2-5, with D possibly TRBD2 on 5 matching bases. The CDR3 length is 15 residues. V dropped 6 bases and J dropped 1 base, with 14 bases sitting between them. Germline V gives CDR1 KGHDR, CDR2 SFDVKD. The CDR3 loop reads CATSSGREFQETQYF. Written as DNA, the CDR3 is TGTGCCACCAGTAGCGGACGGGAATTCCAAGAGACCCAGTACTTC.